This entry lists 2 T cell receptor beta chains sequenced from one sample in a study of blood T cell repertoires in COVID-19. Profiled with immunoSEQ multiplex PCR; TCRdb holds only in-frame clones, not every one. Altogether 28,000 or so clones are present, roughly 85% being singletons, with the ten largest covering 7.7%. The specimen was peripheral blood. The receptors here all came from a woman aged 50 to 60 with active COVID-19.

This CDR3 reads CASREGTTNEKLFF. The CDR3 nucleotides are TGCGCCAGCAGGGAGGGCACAACTAATGAAAAACTGTTTTTT. The chain is built from TRBV5-1 and TRBJ1-4; D remains unclear. Looked up from germline, CDR1 is SGHRS and CDR2 is YFSETQ. The CDR3 has 14 amino acids. Trimming removed 5 bases at V and 0 bases at J, with 8 bases between.

This clone was counted a single time. The chain uses TRBV5-1 and TRBJ2-5; no reliable D call. Germline CDR1 is SGHRS and CDR2 is YFSETQ. V shed 4 bases and J shed 2 bases, with 12 bases lying between them. The CDR3 extends over 14 amino acids. The CDR3 DNA reads as TGCGCCAGCAGCACGTCAGGTTTACAAGAGACCCAGTACTTC. Its translation is CASSTSGLQETQYF.